This TCR beta chain was found in a study of human T cells and chemical hapten exposure. Noted time point: patch test 1, 2 weeks after DPC sensitization. Treatment specified: therapeutic diphenylcyclopropenone sensitization with weekly scalp DPC. CDR3 length: 12 residues. Germline values: CDR1 DFQATT, CDR2 SNEGSKA (reference sequence). Losses at the gene ends were 6 bases for V and 5 bases for J; bases not matched to a gene: 7. Each CDR3 protein gets one entry after TCRdb re-called the RACE reads with MiXCR. The sample has approximately 70,000 distinct CDR3 sequences, over 7.5% seen once. The V call is TRBV20-1, the J call TRBJ2-7; 7 nucleotides agree with TRBD1. The receptor was derived from a woman in her thirties or forties with alopecia areata. Some clones in this sample may be carry-over from other donors' samples. This specimen consisted of whole blood, obtained in connection with sensitization to the hapten diphenylcyclopropenone (DPC). For the CDR3, the DNA is TGCAGTGCCAGACCCGACAGGGACGAGCAGTACTTC. Protein: CSARPDRDEQYF.